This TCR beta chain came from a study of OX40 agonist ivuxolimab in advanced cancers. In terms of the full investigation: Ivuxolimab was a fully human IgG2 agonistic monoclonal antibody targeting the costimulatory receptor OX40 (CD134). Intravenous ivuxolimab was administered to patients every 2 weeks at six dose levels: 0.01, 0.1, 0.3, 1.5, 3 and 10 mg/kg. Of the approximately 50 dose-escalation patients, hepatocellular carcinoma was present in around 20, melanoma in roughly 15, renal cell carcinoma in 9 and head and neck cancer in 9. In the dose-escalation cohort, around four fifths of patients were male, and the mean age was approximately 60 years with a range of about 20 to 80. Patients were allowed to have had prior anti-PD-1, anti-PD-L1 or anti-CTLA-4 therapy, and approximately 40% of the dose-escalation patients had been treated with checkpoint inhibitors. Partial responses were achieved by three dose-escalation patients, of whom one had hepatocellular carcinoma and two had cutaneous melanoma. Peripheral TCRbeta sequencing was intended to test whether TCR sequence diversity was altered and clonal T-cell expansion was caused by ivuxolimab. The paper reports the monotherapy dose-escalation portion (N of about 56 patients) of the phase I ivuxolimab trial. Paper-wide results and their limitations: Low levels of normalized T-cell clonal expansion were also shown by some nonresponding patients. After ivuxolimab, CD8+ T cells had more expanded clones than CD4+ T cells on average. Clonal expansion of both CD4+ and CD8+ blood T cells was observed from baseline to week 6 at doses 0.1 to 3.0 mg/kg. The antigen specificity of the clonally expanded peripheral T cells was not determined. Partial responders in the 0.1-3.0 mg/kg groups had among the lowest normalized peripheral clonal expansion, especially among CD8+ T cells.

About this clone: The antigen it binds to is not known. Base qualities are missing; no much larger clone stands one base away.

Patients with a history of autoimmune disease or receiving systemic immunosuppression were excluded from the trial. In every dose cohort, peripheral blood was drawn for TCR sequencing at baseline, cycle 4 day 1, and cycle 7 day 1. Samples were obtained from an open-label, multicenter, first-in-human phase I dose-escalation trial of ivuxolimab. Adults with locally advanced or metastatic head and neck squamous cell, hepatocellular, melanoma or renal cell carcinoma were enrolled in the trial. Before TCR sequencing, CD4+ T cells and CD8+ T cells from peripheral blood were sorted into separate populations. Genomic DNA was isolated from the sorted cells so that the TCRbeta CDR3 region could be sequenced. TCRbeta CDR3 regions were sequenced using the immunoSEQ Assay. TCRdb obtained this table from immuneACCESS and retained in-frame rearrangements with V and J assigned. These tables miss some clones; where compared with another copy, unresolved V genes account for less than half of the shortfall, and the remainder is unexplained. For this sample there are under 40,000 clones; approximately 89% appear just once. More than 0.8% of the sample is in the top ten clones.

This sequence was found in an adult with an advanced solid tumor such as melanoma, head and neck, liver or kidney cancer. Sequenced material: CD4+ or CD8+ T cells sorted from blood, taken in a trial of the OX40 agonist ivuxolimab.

The CDR3 loop reads CATSRGGTVLEKLFF. At the DNA level, the sequence is TGTGCCACCAGCAGAGGAGGGACAGTTCTTGAAAAACTGTTTTTT. The chain is encoded by TRBV15 joined to TRBJ1-4, and 7 junctional nucleotides match TRBD1. The germline V gene (reference sequence) gives CDR1 as LNHNV and CDR2 as YYDKDF. The CDR3, from cysteine to phenylalanine, totals 15 residues. The kept DNA is CDR3 alone, 45 bases in frame from the first base. V is pruned by 1 base and J by 7 bases, leaving 6 bases of the junction without a gene match.